Following are 20 T cell receptor beta chains from one sample sequenced in a study of blood T cell repertoires in COVID-19. This table comes from immunoSEQ multiplex PCR, and its TCRdb copy is limited to in-frame clones, with some not included. The sample shows about 150,000 clones, roughly 78% of them seen only once. The sequenced material came from peripheral blood. These receptors were collected from a human donor with acute or convalescent COVID-19. The donor label of this sample is uncertain.

The gene calls are TRBV19 and TRBJ1-2; TRBD1 might be the D (6 bases). Germline CDR1 reads LNHDA; CDR2 reads SQIVND (reference sequence). This CDR3 comprises 14 residues. V lost 2 bases and J 8 bases, leaving 15 bases between the germline ends. This CDR3 is CASSINSGERGYTF. As DNA, the CDR3 is TGTGCCAGTAGTATAAATTCAGGGGAAAGAGGCTACACCTTC.

The V call is TRBV5-5, the J call TRBJ2-1; D uncertain. Trimming left V 1 base short and J 5 bases short, with 13 bases between. Germline-derived CDR1 and CDR2 are SGHKS and YYEKEE (reference sequence). This CDR3 contains 15 residues. CDR3 sequence: CASSLLTNPHNEQFF. The CDR3 DNA reads as TGTGCCAGCAGCTTGTTGACAAACCCCCACAATGAGCAGTTCTTC.

The chain employs TRBV7-2 and TRBJ1-4; a weak D match, TRBD1 (6 bases). The germline V and J ends were trimmed by 7 bases and 8 bases, with 20 bases remaining between them. Germline V lookup: CDR1 SGHTA, CDR2 FQGNSA. The CDR3 totals 15 residues. The CDR3 DNA reads TGTGCCAGCACCCGACCGGTAGGGGGACGAGAAAAACTGTTTTTT. Protein product: CASTRPVGGREKLFF.

V and J are TRBV11-2 and TRBJ2-2, with 9 bases fitting TRBD1. The CDR3 spans 16 residues. J lost 3 bases, V lost 5 bases, and 7 bases had no gene match. From germline, CDR1 is SGHAT and CDR2 FQNNGV. CDR3 coding DNA: TGTGCCAGCAGCCCGAAACAGGGGGCGCACACCGGGGAGCTGTTTTTT. Protein product: CASSPKQGAHTGELFF.

The rearrangement joins TRBV9 to TRBJ1-6; TRBD1 is a possible D gene (5 bases). The CDR3 contains 13 residues. Per the germline V gene, CDR1 is SGDLS and CDR2 is YYNGEE. The V gene lost 6 bases and the J gene lost 7 bases, with 11 bases spanning the gap. CDR3 loop: CASTQGRNSPLHF. The CDR3 DNA sequence: TGTGCCAGCACCCAGGGAAGAAATTCACCCCTCCACTTT.

This clone was counted a single time. The gene calls are TRBV19 and TRBJ1-2, with TRBD1 matching over 9 bases. The CDR3 covers 13 residues. V lost 10 bases to trimming and J lost 4 bases; unmatched junction nucleotides: 7. The germline V gene encodes CDR1 LNHDA and CDR2 SQIVND (reference sequence). Written as DNA, the CDR3 is TGTGCCACCTACAGGGGGCTAAGCTATGGCTACACCTTC. Translated: CATYRGLSYGYTF.

The chain couples TRBV19 to TRBJ2-5, with D maybe TRBD1 (6 bases). This CDR3 has 16 residues. Trimming removed 10 bases at V and 5 bases at J, with 26 bases between. CDR1 and CDR2 from the germline V gene are LNHDA and SQIVND (reference sequence). The CDR3 nucleotides are TGTGCCACCACACCCCGGGGACACCTGGGTCGGGAGACCCAGTACTTC. Translating gives CATTPRGHLGRETQYF.

The V gene is TRBV19, the J gene TRBJ1-4, with D perhaps TRBD1 (6 bases). The CDR3 is 14 residues long. V lost 7 bases to trimming and J lost 8 bases, with 17 bases between them. Germline V lookup: CDR1 LNHDA, CDR2 SQIVND (reference sequence). In nucleotides, the CDR3 is TGTGCCAGTACCGCGATGGGGGCCTCAGAAAAACTGTTTTTT. Translated: CASTAMGASEKLFF. The full variable domain, rest sourced from reference TRBV19 and TRBJ1-4, is DGGITQSPKYLFRKEGQNVTLSCEQNLNHDAMYWYRQDPGQGLRLIYYSQIVNDFQKGDIAEGYSVSREKKESFPLTVTSAQKNPTAFYLCASTAMGASEKLFFGSGTQLSVL.

The chain uses TRBV5-1 and TRBJ1-1, with 11 bases identical to TRBD1. The junction had 5 bases not matched to a gene; V was cut back by 7 bases and J by 0 bases. The CDR3 spans 15 residues. CDR1 is SGHRS, CDR2 YFSETQ, per germline. The CDR3 DNA follows: TGCGCCAGCGTCCCGGGACAGGGGGTGAACACTGAAGCTTTCTTT. Amino acid sequence: CASVPGQGVNTEAFF.

J is TRBJ1-2 and V is TRBV27; 7 bases match TRBD1. Per germline, CDR1 MNHEY and CDR2 SMNVEV (reference sequence). The V gene end was trimmed by 5 bases and the J gene end by 10 bases; junction bases not matched to a gene: 10. The CDR3 spans 13 residues. CDR3 residues: CASSLTGTAIYTF. For the CDR3, the DNA is TGTGCCAGCAGTCTCACCGGGACAGCCATCTACACCTTC.

V gene TRBV18 combines with J gene TRBJ1-4; D is possibly TRBD1 (6 bases). This CDR3 contains 15 residues. Germline lookup yields CDR1 KGHSH and CDR2 LQKENI. Trimming took off 6 bases at V and 5 bases at J, with 16 bases between the two ends. The DNA of the CDR3 is TGTGCCAGCTCCGCCGGACTGGACAGCAATGAAAAACTGTTTTTT. This codes for CASSAGLDSNEKLFF.

This chain links TRBV30 with TRBJ2-2, with a possible D match to TRBD1 (5 bases). The CDR3 loop spans 14 amino acids. Germline CDR1 GTSNPN, CDR2 SVGIG (reference sequence). V shed 0 bases and J shed 4 bases, with 9 bases lying between them. The CDR3 DNA follows: TGTGCCTGGAGTGTAAGGGGAATCACCGGGGAGCTGTTTTTT. It encodes CAWSVRGITGELFF.

The rearrangement uses TRBV5-1 and TRBJ2-2; TRBD2 might be the D (5 bases). Germline V gives CDR1 SGHRS, CDR2 YFSETQ. The CDR3 length is 14 residues. V was pared by 0 bases and J by 5 bases, with 8 bases between. CDR3 region: CASSLVPGTGELFF. CDR3 nucleotide sequence: TGCGCCAGCAGCTTGGTCCCGGGGACCGGGGAGCTGTTTTTT.

On this clone: The sample holds other DNA sequences that translate to the same CDR3. This chain joins TRBV5-1 and TRBJ2-5; 9 bases are shared with TRBD1. The V gene end was trimmed by 4 bases and the J gene end by 2 bases; junction bases not matched to a gene: 6. The CDR3 sequence is 15 residues long. Germline V gene lookup returns CDR1 SGHRS and CDR2 YFSETQ. The CDR3 reads CASSPDRGPQETQYF. CDR3 bases: TGCGCCAGCAGCCCGGACAGGGGACCACAAGAGACCCAGTACTTC.

Only a few counts were recorded for this clone. This rearrangement joins TRBV19 to TRBJ2-7; 10 bases match TRBD1. The CDR3 consists of 16 residues. Trimming removed 8 bases from V and 4 bases from J; junction bases left unmatched: 14. From germline, CDR1 is LNHDA and CDR2 SQIVND (reference sequence). DNA for the CDR3: TGTGCCAGTGGGGGACTTGGAGACAGGGGGCGATACGAGCAGTACTTC. Its translation is CASGGLGDRGRYEQYF.

This clone has just one count. The rearrangement joins TRBV5-4 to TRBJ1-2; D ambiguous. With 9 bases removed from V and 0 bases from J, the gap between germline ends came to 18 bases. CDR1 SGHNT and CDR2 YYREEE come from the germline V gene (reference sequence). The CDR3 consists of 15 residues. In nucleotides, the CDR3 is TGTGCCACCTCGTTTGGGAGCCTTTCTAACTATGGCTACACCTTC. Protein product: CATSFGSLSNYGYTF.

The rearrangement joins TRBV9 to TRBJ2-7; 10 positions match TRBD1. J lost 3 bases, V lost 7 bases, and 7 bases had no gene match. CDR1 is SGDLS, CDR2 YYNGEE, per germline. There are 14 residues in the CDR3. For the CDR3, the DNA is TGTGCCAGCGGGGCGGGACAGGGGAACTACGAGCAGTACTTC. Its protein is CASGAGQGNYEQYF. Complete variable domain (other parts from reference TRBV9 and TRBJ2-7): DSGVTQTPKHLITATGQRVTLRCSPRSGDLSVYWYQQSLDQGLQFLIQYYNGEERAKGNILERFSAQQFPDLHSELNLSSLELGDSALYFCASGAGQGNYEQYFGPGTRLTVT.

This chain uses TRBV14 with TRBJ1-6; D is ambiguous. Germline V gives CDR1 SGHDN, CDR2 FVKESK. V shed 1 base and J shed 7 bases, with 11 bases lying between them. This CDR3 is built from 15 residues. This CDR3 reads CASSQGGGRNSPLHF. In DNA, the CDR3 is TGTGCCAGCAGCCAAGGAGGAGGACGGAATTCACCCCTCCACTTT.

The chain has TRBV7-2 and TRBJ2-7; 7 bases fit TRBD1. The CDR3 covers 13 residues. With 5 bases clipped from V and 6 bases from J, the junction kept 7 bases outside the gene matches. The germline gives CDR1 SGHTA, CDR2 FQGNSA. CDR3 sequence reads: CASSQDREREQYF. In DNA, the CDR3 is TGTGCCAGCAGCCAAGACAGGGAACGCGAGCAGTACTTC.

This chain uses TRBV5-8 with TRBJ2-2, with D possibly being TRBD1 (6 bases). V was trimmed by 2 bases and J by 2 bases, leaving 10 bases between them. Germline-derived CDR1 and CDR2 are SGHTS and YDEGEE. This CDR3 is 15 amino acids long. CDR3 DNA sequence: TGTGCCAGCAGCTTTTTACAGGGTAACACCGGGGAGCTGTTTTTT. Translation gives CASSFLQGNTGELFF.